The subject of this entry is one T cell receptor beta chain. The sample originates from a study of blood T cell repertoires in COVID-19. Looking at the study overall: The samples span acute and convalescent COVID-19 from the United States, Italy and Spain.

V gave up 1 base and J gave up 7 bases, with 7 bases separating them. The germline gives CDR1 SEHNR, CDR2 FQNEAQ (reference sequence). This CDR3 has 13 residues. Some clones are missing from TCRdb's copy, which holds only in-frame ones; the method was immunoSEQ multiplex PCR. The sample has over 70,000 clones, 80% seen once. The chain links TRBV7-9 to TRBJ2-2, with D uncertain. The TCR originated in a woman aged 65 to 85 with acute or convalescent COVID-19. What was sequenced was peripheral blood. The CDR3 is CASSLDVLGELFF. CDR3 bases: TGTGCCAGCAGCTTAGATGTTCTCGGGGAGCTGTTTTTT.